This is a list of T cell receptor beta chains from one sample in a study of T cells in Graves' hyperthyroidism and ophthalmopathy. Each CDR3 protein gets one entry after TCRdb re-called the multiplex PCR reads with MiXCR. This table holds about 520,000 distinct CDR3 sequences, less than 25% found once. The sample was blood. The receptors derive from a man between 18 and 35 years old with Graves' hyperthyroidism. The CDR3 runs from the conserved cysteine through the conserved F or W. The order of the fields is V gene, CDR3 length, clone size, J gene, D gene, CDR3 protein, CDR3 DNA. D genes are given only for firm matches. Not all rows give a size; the values are once, few, many and, for expanded clones, a class.

TRBV6-2/TRBV6-3,14,many,TRBJ1-5,.,CASSYSGSNQPQHF,TGTGCCAGCAGTTACTCGGGCAGCAATCAGCCCCAGCATTTT
TRBV11-2,13,few,TRBJ2-7,.,CASSLGMAAEQYF,TGTGCCAGCAGCTTAGGTATGGCAGCAGAGCAGTACTTC
TRBV6-1,13,few,TRBJ2-7,.,CASSESPGDEQYF,TGTGCCAGCAGTGAAAGTCCAGGGGACGAGCAGTACTTC
TRBV12-3/TRBV12-4,11,many,TRBJ1-5,TRBD1,CASSQGTERHF,TGTGCCAGCAGTCAGGGGACAGAACGGCATTTT
TRBV28,14,few,TRBJ1-3,.,CAGSLLGFVDTIYF,TGTGCCGGCAGTTTATTAGGGTTCGTGGACACCATATACTTT
TRBV6-1,13,many,TRBJ2-5,.,CASSDQYQETQYF,TGTGCCAGCAGTGACCAATACCAAGAGACCCAGTACTTC
TRBV6-5,15,.,TRBJ1-2,.,CASSHHLTESYGYTF,TGTGCCAGCAGTCACCACTTGACGGAGAGCTATGGCTACACCTTC
TRBV30,11,many,TRBJ2-7,.,CAWSGVYEQYF,TGTGCCTGGAGCGGCGTGTACGAGCAGTACTTC
TRBV20-1,14,.,TRBJ2-3,.,CSARVWVSTDTQYF,TGCAGTGCTAGAGTTTGGGTCTCCACAGATACGCAGTATTTT
TRBV12-3/TRBV12-4,12,many,TRBJ2-5,.,CASIGKGTTQYF,TGTGCCAGCATTGGGAAGGGGACGACCCAGTACTTC
TRBV3-1,14,.,TRBJ1-1,TRBD1,CASSHRQGGTEAFF,TGTGCCAGCAGCCATAGACAGGGAGGCACTGAAGCTTTCTTT
TRBV12-3/TRBV12-4,15,many,TRBJ1-2,TRBD1,CASSLGTGFLYGYTF,TGTGCCAGCAGTTTAGGGACAGGGTTTCTCTATGGCTACACCTTC
TRBV12-3/TRBV12-4,15,.,TRBJ1-4,.,CASSLVRGPIEKLFF,TGTGCCAGCAGTTTAGTTCGGGGGCCAATTGAAAAACTGTTTTTT
TRBV4-1,14,many,TRBJ1-4,.,CASSPTGRNEKLFF,TGCGCCAGCAGCCCCACCGGACGTAATGAAAAACTGTTTTTT
TRBV27,15,many,TRBJ2-6,.,CASSFASPGANVLTF,TGTGCCAGCAGTTTCGCCAGCCCTGGGGCCAACGTCCTGACTTTC
TRBV2,12,.,TRBJ1-2,.,CASNEGVEGYTF,TGTGCCAGCAATGAGGGCGTGGAGGGCTACACCTTC
TRBV2,14,many,TRBJ1-2,.,CASKNGQGRYGYTF,TGTGCCAGCAAAAATGGGCAGGGGCGATATGGCTACACCTTC
TRBV28,13,many,TRBJ1-5,TRBD1,CASSPGQARPQHF,TGTGCCAGCAGTCCGGGACAGGCCCGGCCCCAGCATTTT
TRBV3-1,13,.,TRBJ1-5,.,CASSQKGGKPQHF,TGTGCCAGCAGCCAGAAGGGGGGCAAGCCCCAGCATTTT
TRBV12-3/TRBV12-4,17,.,TRBJ1-2,.,CASSLATGVGTTYGYTF,TGTGCCAGCAGTTTAGCGACAGGTGTTGGAACAACCTATGGCTACACCTTC
TRBV12-3/TRBV12-4,14,many,TRBJ2-7,.,CASRRGGHLYEQYF,TGTGCCAGCAGACGAGGGGGACACCTCTACGAGCAGTACTTC
TRBV11-3,15,many,TRBJ2-5,TRBD1,CASSRGDRGRETQYF,TGTGCCAGCAGCCGAGGGGACAGGGGACGAGAGACCCAGTACTTC
TRBV20-1,15,many,TRBJ2-7,TRBD2,CSALSGTSGSYEQYF,TGCAGTGCTCTTTCCGGGACTAGCGGTTCCTACGAGCAGTACTTC
TRBV28,12,.,TRBJ1-5,.,CASYAGNQPQHF,TGTGCCAGCTACGCAGGTAATCAGCCCCAGCATTTT
TRBV12-3/TRBV12-4,15,many,TRBJ1-1,.,CASSFGQTLNTEAFF,TGTGCCAGCAGTTTCGGACAAACATTAAACACTGAAGCTTTCTTT
TRBV7-2,13,.,TRBJ1-2,.,CASNLGQRDGYTF,TGTGCCAGCAACTTAGGACAGCGCGATGGCTACACCTTC
TRBV6-1,13,few,TRBJ2-5,TRBD1,CASNRQGQETQYF,TGTGCCAGCAATCGACAGGGCCAAGAGACCCAGTACTTC
TRBV6-1,10,.,TRBJ1-5,.,CATGNQPQHF,TGTGCCACAGGCAATCAGCCCCAGCATTTT
TRBV12-3/TRBV12-4,13,many,TRBJ2-7,.,CASREWGSYEQYF,TGTGCCAGCAGGGAGTGGGGGAGCTACGAGCAGTACTTC
TRBV20-1,12,.,TRBJ1-3,.,CSARGEENTIYF,TGCAGTGCTAGAGGGGAGGAAAACACCATATATTTT
TRBV12-3/TRBV12-4,13,.,TRBJ2-7,.,CASSPNSRDEQYF,TGTGCCAGCTCACCAAACTCCAGGGACGAGCAGTACTTC
TRBV4-1,16,.,TRBJ2-5,TRBD2,CASSQDGGGAAGTQYF,TGCGCCAGCAGCCAAGATGGCGGGGGGGCGGCAGGGACCCAGTACTTC
TRBV12-5,15,many,TRBJ1-5,TRBD1,CASGWETGGNQPQHF,TGTGCTAGTGGTTGGGAGACAGGGGGCAATCAGCCCCAGCATTTT
TRBV12-5,16,many,TRBJ1-2,.,CASGFGQNPVDYGYTF,TGTGCTAGTGGTTTTGGGCAGAACCCCGTCGACTATGGCTACACCTTC
TRBV28,14,many,TRBJ1-5,.,CASSLRSGGQPQHF,TGTGCCAGCAGTTTAAGGAGCGGAGGGCAGCCCCAGCATTTT
TRBV7-2,14,few,TRBJ2-2,TRBD1,CASSRTGYTGELFF,TGTGCCAGCAGCCGGACAGGCTACACCGGGGAGCTGTTTTTT
TRBV19,15,many,TRBJ1-2,.,CASSIGGALDYGYTF,TGTGCCAGTAGTATTGGCGGGGCGTTAGACTATGGCTACACCTTC
TRBV28,15,medium-sized,TRBJ2-7,.,CASSTDSQTSYEQYF,TGTGCCAGCAGTACGGACAGCCAGACCTCCTACGAGCAGTACTTC
TRBV20-1,14,few,TRBJ2-5,.,CSALAAPYQETQYF,TGCAGTGCTTTAGCGGCACCGTACCAAGAGACCCAGTACTTC
TRBV5-1,14,many,TRBJ2-7,TRBD1,CASSLETGAYEQYF,TGCGCCAGCAGCTTGGAGACAGGGGCTTACGAGCAGTACTTC
TRBV6-1,15,many,TRBJ1-1,TRBD1,CASSQGQADDTEAFF,TGTGCCAGCAGTCAGGGACAGGCTGACGACACTGAAGCTTTCTTT
TRBV27,13,many,TRBJ2-7,.,CASSLSKAYEQYF,TGTGCCAGCAGTTTATCGAAGGCTTACGAGCAGTACTTC
TRBV20-1,14,many,TRBJ1-1,.,CSASSRAWNTEAFF,TGCAGTGCTAGTTCACGCGCATGGAACACTGAAGCTTTCTTT
TRBV10-2,14,few,TRBJ2-2,.,CASRGTGYTGELFF,TGCGCCAGCCGTGGCACTGGGTACACCGGGGAGCTGTTTTTT